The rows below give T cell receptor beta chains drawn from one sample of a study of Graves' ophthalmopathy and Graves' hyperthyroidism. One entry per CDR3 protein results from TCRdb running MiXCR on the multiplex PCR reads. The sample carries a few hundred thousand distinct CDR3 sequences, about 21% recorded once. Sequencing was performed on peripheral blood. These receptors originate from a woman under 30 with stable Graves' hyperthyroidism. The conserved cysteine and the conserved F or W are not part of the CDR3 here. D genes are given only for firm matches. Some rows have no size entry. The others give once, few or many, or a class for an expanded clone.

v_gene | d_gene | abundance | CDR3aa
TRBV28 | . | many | ASSSGQNYSPLH
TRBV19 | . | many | ASSIAPGDTVQPYEQY
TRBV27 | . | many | ASSLSTFGNSPLH
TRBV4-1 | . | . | ASSQLGSNTGELF
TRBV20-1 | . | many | SARDSGAANTGELF
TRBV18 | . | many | ASSKARAENSPLH
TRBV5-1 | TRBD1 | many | ASSKRGRRNTEAF
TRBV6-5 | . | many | ASTRRGGQSYGYT
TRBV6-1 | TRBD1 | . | ASTQGGHDGYT
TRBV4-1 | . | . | ASSPGSPETQY
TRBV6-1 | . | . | ASSEPGTWRYEQY
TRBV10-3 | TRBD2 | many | AISEKGRLAGEVYEQY
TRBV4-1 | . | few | ASSQDSPRSHEQY
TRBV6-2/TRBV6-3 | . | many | ASSYSGEGNQPQH
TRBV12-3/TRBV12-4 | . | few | ASSRGGGNYGYT
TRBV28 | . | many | ASSDTGSEETQY
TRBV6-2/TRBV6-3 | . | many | ASSYSAPGDYSNQPQH
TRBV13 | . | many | ASSPPSKSYEQY
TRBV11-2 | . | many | ASSLDPPLVYEQY
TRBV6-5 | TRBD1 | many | ASSYDGRGPAF
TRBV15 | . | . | ATSIRDGNTEAF
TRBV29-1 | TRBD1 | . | SVDGTGGGEQY
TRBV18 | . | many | ASSPTATEAF
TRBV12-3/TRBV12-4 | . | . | ASSFSRNQPQH
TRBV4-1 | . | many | ASSQDAARLGNTIY
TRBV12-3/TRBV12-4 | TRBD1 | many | ASSPQGDYGYT
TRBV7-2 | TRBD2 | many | ASSFPSGRVGTGELF
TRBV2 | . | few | ASSDHLYQPQH
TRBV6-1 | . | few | ASNPLTGTPGETQY
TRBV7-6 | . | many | ASSLGEKYQRYGYT
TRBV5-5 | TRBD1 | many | ASSLGRGNSPLH
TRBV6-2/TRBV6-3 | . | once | ASSSDRRQPQH
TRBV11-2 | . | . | ASSLGVAFTALEQY
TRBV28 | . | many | ASSLEQGLSGYT
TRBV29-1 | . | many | SVPGRSSYEQY
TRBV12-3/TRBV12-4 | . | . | ASTPAWGYYGYT
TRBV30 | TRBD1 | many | AWGPGDSEAF
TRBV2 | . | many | ASISLSYQETQY
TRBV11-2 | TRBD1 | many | ASSSLGRQGGTGELF
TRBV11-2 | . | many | ASSLDGGLNIQY
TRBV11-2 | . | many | ASSLDLVYGYT
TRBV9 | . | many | ASSVGGTGELF
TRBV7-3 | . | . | ASSLYAGTHEQY
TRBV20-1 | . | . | SAQWLGTEAF
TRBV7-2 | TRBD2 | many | ASSRRTSGRAKNIKY
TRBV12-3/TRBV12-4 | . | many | ASSLMNSDLH
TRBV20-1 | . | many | SARGEYSYEQY
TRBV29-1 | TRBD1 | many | SVPGTGIAGELF
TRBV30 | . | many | AWSYRAGDQPQH
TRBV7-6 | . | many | ASSLDVDQY